These 2 T cell receptor beta chains were sequenced from one sample in a study of blood T cell repertoires in COVID-19. The method was immunoSEQ multiplex PCR; TCRdb's version includes in-frame clones alone and lacks a portion of them. Of 270,000 or so clones in the sample, 85% were seen once. What was sequenced was peripheral blood. Source of these receptors: a human donor in a cohort sampled during active COVID-19.

The chain is built from TRBV4-1 and TRBJ2-1; 11 bases fit TRBD2. Unmatched junction bases numbered 3, after V lost 2 bases and J lost 6 bases. The length of the CDR3 is 15 residues. Germline CDR1 MGHRA, CDR2 YSYEKL. CDR3 residues: CASSQTGTSGNEQFF. CDR3 in DNA: TGCGCCAGCAGCCAAACCGGGACTAGCGGCAATGAGCAGTTCTTC.

The chain employs TRBV6-5 and TRBJ2-2, with 7 bases that match TRBD2. CDR3 length: 13 residues. Germline V gene data show CDR1 as MNHEY and CDR2 as SVGAGI. V was pared by 7 bases and J by 6 bases, with 5 bases of the junction left unmatched. This CDR3 is CASKRGPAGELFF. The CDR3, as DNA: TGTGCCAGCAAGCGGGGACCCGCCGGGGAGCTGTTTTTT.